This TCR beta chain was captured by sequencing in a study of T cell repertoires in cytomegalovirus infection. The study, taken as a whole, reports: Carriers of CMV and the relevant HLA type were discriminated by public TCR beta frequency. Predominance within the ex vivo response was attributable to HLA-C-restricted CMV-specific TCR beta clonotypes.

Trimming stripped 7 bases from V and 0 bases from J, with 9 bases between. The germline gives CDR1 SGHVT, CDR2 SQSDAQ. The CDR3 covers 14 residues. Each CDR3 protein gets one entry after TCRdb re-called the reads with MiXCR. The sample consists of about 7,500 distinct CDR3 sequences, approximately 52% of them appearing once. This clonotype was counted a few times. Antigen: not known. The receptor was isolated from a human donor in good health (CMV status not recorded). Some clones in this sample may be carry-over from other donors' samples. Sequencing was performed on PBMCs, sequenced either directly or after in vitro stimulation (not recorded which). The V gene is TRBV7-4, the J gene TRBJ2-2; a possible D gene is TRBD2 (6 bases). In DNA, the CDR3 is TGTGCCAGCATGGAGGGGTCGAACACCGGGGAGCTGTTTTTT. It translates to CASMEGSNTGELFF.